This entry describes one T cell receptor beta chain. Its antigen is as yet unknown. The CDR3 has 13 amino acids. Germline V gene data show CDR1 as SQVTM and CDR2 as ANQGSEA. V gave up 6 bases and J gave up 0 bases; unmatched junction bases: 4. The data are from a study of cytomegalovirus exposure and HLA in healthy donors. Regarding the study as a whole: Among immune exposure information, only CMV serostatus was available. Sequencing probably produced one cluster of sequence variants that were highly shared. The study found most TCR sequences rare, yet found some public TCRs in many donors.

The PCR had 60 Vbeta and 13 Jbeta primers. The data were produced by immunoSEQ multiplex PCR, yet TCRdb's version contains in-frame clones alone and is incomplete. In the table there are more than 150,000 clones, more than 75% of which are singletons. The specimen sequenced was PBMCs. The gene calls are TRBV29-1 and TRBJ2-5, with 7 bases lining up with TRBD1. The clonotype comes from a man aged 35-49 years in good health and CMV-seronegative. The CDR3 DNA reads TGCAGCGTGGGTGGACAGGACCAAGAGACCCAGTACTTC. Residues: CSVGGQDQETQYF.